The TCR beta chain described here comes from a study of blood T cell repertoires in COVID-19. Study-wide context: T cells, B-cell-depleted T cells, or PBMCs supplied cDNA or gDNA.

V lost 4 bases to trimming and J lost 2 bases; unmatched junction nucleotides: 7. The CDR3 is made up of 15 amino acids. Germline CDR1 is SGHKS and CDR2 is YYEKEE (reference sequence). A single count supports this clone. TCRdb's copy holds only in-frame clones and misses some; the assay was immunoSEQ multiplex PCR. This sample has roughly 400,000 clones, with about 87% found just once. The source of this sequence is a woman aged 55-70 years with COVID-19, enrolled during active disease. The rearrangement links TRBV5-5 to TRBJ2-7; 9 bases are shared with TRBD2. The sample comprised peripheral blood. The CDR3 loop reads CASSQLAGFAYEQYF. DNA of the CDR3: TGTGCCAGCAGCCAACTAGCGGGTTTCGCCTACGAGCAGTACTTC.